The 18 T cell receptor beta chains given below trace back to one sample, sequenced in a study of T cell responses to AZD1222 COVID-19 vaccine. Profiling relied on immunoSEQ multiplex PCR, and the TCRdb table lists in-frame clones only, not all of them. Of some 120,000 clones in the sample, about 85% were seen once. Source: peripheral blood, taken on day 0 of AZD1222 vaccination. All receptors come from an adult in good health.

This chain connects TRBV6-1 to TRBJ1-5; 7 nucleotides match TRBD1. CDR3 length: 14 residues. The junction had 8 bases not matched to a gene; V was cut back by 3 bases and J by 9 bases. Germline-derived CDR1 and CDR2 are MNHNS and SASEGT. In nucleotides, the CDR3 is TGTGCCAGCAGTGAGAGCCAGGGGGTGGGGCCCCAGCATTTT. Translation: CASSESQGVGPQHF.

The chain uses TRBV5-4 and TRBJ1-2; the D is unclear. The CDR3 is 15 residues long. The germline CDR1 and CDR2 sequences are SGHNT and YYREEE (reference sequence). Deletions cut 0 bases from V and 4 bases from J, with 13 bases between. The CDR3 region is CASSLGLGSSYGYTF. The CDR3 DNA reads as TGTGCCAGCAGCTTGGGTCTGGGAAGTTCCTATGGCTACACCTTC.

J is TRBJ2-7 and V is TRBV28; 8 bases map to TRBD1. CDR1 MDHEN and CDR2 SYDVKM come from the germline V gene. The length of the CDR3 is 14 residues. Trimming at V came to 6 bases and at J to 4 bases, leaving 8 bases not matched to a gene. The CDR3 here is CASRLGQGAYEQYF. Here the CDR3 DNA reads TGTGCCAGCAGACTCGGACAGGGAGCTTACGAGCAGTACTTC. The variable domain in full, with the rest retrieved from reference TRBV28 and TRBJ2-7, is DVKVTQSSRYLVKRTGEKVFLECVQDMDHENMFWYRQDPGLGLRLIYFSYDVKMKEKGDIPEGYSVSREKKERFSLILESASTNQTSMYLCASRLGQGAYEQYFGPGTRLTVT.

This rearrangement joins TRBV5-5 to TRBJ1-4; the D is unclear. The V end lost 4 bases, the J end lost 7 bases, and 17 bases lay between the germline ends. Germline V lookup: CDR1 SGHKS, CDR2 YYEKEE (reference sequence). The CDR3 loop spans 15 amino acids. The CDR3 loop reads CASSTTGPLGEKLFF. The CDR3 nucleotides read TGTGCCAGCAGCACTACCGGGCCCCTTGGTGAAAAACTGTTTTTT.

Concerning this clone: Within the sample, other DNA sequences also encode this same CDR3. J is TRBJ1-2 and V is TRBV5-1; the D is unclear. The V end was cut by 0 bases, the J end by 2 bases, with 5 bases between. This CDR3 is built from 13 residues. Per germline, CDR1 SGHRS and CDR2 YFSETQ. The CDR3 protein is CASSLGGNYGYTF. The CDR3 nucleotides are TGCGCCAGCAGCTTGGGAGGGAACTATGGCTACACCTTC. The entire variable domain, with the rest obtained from reference TRBV5-1 and TRBJ1-2, is as follows: KAGVTQTPRYLIKTRGQQVTLSCSPISGHRSVSWYQQTPGQGLQFLFEYFSETQRNKGNFPGRFSGRQFSNSRSEMNVSTLELGDSALYLCASSLGGNYGYTFGSGTRLTVV.

The gene calls are TRBV7-9 and TRBJ2-7, with D perhaps being TRBD1 or TRBD2 (5 bases each). The CDR3 contains 13 residues. Germline-derived CDR1 and CDR2 are SEHNR and FQNEAQ (reference sequence). The V gene lost 3 bases and the J gene lost 5 bases, with 11 bases spanning the gap. CDR3 sequence: CASSFYGTDEQYF. The CDR3 coding sequence is TGTGCCAGCAGCTTCTACGGGACGGACGAGCAGTACTTC. The full variable domain, in which reference TRBV7-9 and TRBJ2-7 provide the parts outside the CDR3, is DTGVSQNPRHKITKRGQNVTFRCDPISEHNRLYWYRQTLGQGPEFLTYFQNEAQLEKSRLLSDRFSAERPKGSFSTLEIQRTEQGDSAMYLCASSFYGTDEQYFGPGTRLTVT.

The V gene is TRBV14, the J gene TRBJ2-2, with no clear D. The CDR3 has 15 residues. Germline values: CDR1 SGHDN, CDR2 FVKESK. Trimming removed 6 bases at V and 5 bases at J, with 16 bases between. Written as DNA, the CDR3 is TGTGCCAGCAGTCCCCGAATGCTGGGGACCGGGGAGCTGTTTTTT. Residues: CASSPRMLGTGELFF.

The genes are TRBV28 and TRBJ1-2, with D unresolved. Germline-derived CDR1 and CDR2 are MDHEN and SYDVKM. V lost 1 base and J lost 6, with 12 bases in between. The CDR3 totals 14 residues. Here the CDR3 reads CASSLSSQWDGYTF. In DNA, the CDR3 is TGTGCCAGCAGTTTATCAAGTCAGTGGGATGGCTACACCTTC.

About this clone itself: A junction boundary mismatches the germline segment, possibly from a read error. The rearrangement uses TRBV28 and TRBJ2-5; D assignment may be TRBD1 or TRBD2 (5 bases each). The germline V gene encodes CDR1 MDHEN and CDR2 SYDVKM. This CDR3 is built from 14 residues. The CDR3, as DNA: TGTGCCAGCAGTTTGGGACCCAGCCAAGAGGCCCAGTACTTC. It encodes CASSLGPSQEAQYF.

V usage is TRBV15 and J usage is TRBJ1-2, with D unclear. Trimming took off 8 bases at V and 1 base at J, with 20 bases between the two ends. Germline V gives CDR1 LNHNV, CDR2 YYDKDF (reference sequence). The CDR3 extends over 16 amino acids. The DNA of the CDR3 is TGTGCCACCTCTACCCGGACCGGATCTTATAACTATGGCTACACCTTC. The encoded protein is CATSTRTGSYNYGYTF.

The chain employs TRBV19 and TRBJ1-2; D gene uncertain. CDR1 is LNHDA and CDR2 is SQIVND in the germline V gene (reference sequence). The CDR3 contains 14 residues. V was clipped by 3 bases and J by 8 bases, with 16 bases between them. The DNA of the CDR3 is TGTGCCAGTAGTATTTTGGCAGCCCCTAAGGGCTACACCTTC. Protein product: CASSILAAPKGYTF.

This sequence joins TRBV6-5 and TRBJ1-2; a weak D match, TRBD1 (5 bases). Trimming shortened V by 2 bases and J by 10 bases, and 17 bases separated the two germline ends. CDR1 and CDR2 (germline): MNHEY, SVGAGI. The CDR3 is 14 amino acids. CDR3: CASSYAGDLIPYTF. The CDR3 coding sequence is TGTGCCAGCAGTTACGCCGGGGACTTAATTCCCTACACCTTC.

The chain is built from TRBV2 and TRBJ1-4; D is uncertain. Between the trimmed V and J ends, which lost 8 bases and 8 bases, there was a span of 18 bases. Germline V gives CDR1 SNHLY, CDR2 FYNNEI. This CDR3 is 14 amino acids long. For the CDR3, the DNA is TGTGCCAGCCTAAGGGAACGGGGTCGAGAAAAACTGTTTTTT. Residues: CASLRERGREKLFF.

The rearrangement uses TRBV6-5 and TRBJ2-2; no clear D gene. V lost 2 bases to trimming and J lost 7 bases, with 11 bases between them. CDR1 and CDR2 (germline): MNHEY, SVGAGI. The length of the CDR3 is 14 residues. DNA of the CDR3: TGTGCCAGCAGTTACGTCCGGTCCGGCGGGGAGCTGTTTTTT. It translates to CASSYVRSGGELFF.

This chain connects TRBV2 to TRBJ2-3, with D uncertain. Trimming stripped 8 bases from V and 12 bases from J, with 15 bases between. This CDR3 has 11 amino acids. Germline CDR1 reads SNHLY; CDR2 reads FYNNEI. The CDR3 coding sequence is TGTGCCAGCTCTAGATTGGGCTACCAGTATTTT. This encodes CASSRLGYQYF.

The chain uses TRBV2 and TRBJ1-4; D not certain. The CDR3 extends over 11 amino acids. V gave up 4 bases and J gave up 8 bases, with 5 bases separating them. The germline V gene has CDR1 SNHLY and CDR2 FYNNEI. CDR3 coding DNA: TGTGCCAGCAGTGCCGAAGAAAAACTGTTTTTT. Amino acid sequence: CASSAEEKLFF.

The table lists this clone with a few counts. V usage is TRBV3-1 (or the pseudogene TRBV3-2) and J usage is TRBJ2-1, with D unclear. The CDR3 totals 13 residues. V was shortened by 3 bases and J by 6 bases, with 9 bases between the two germline ends. Germline CDR1 reads LGHDT; CDR2 reads YNNKEL (reference sequence). The CDR3 sequence: CASSHHGPNEQFF. As DNA, the CDR3 is TGTGCCAGCAGCCATCACGGTCCCAATGAGCAGTTCTTC.

This clone was seen just once. This chain joins TRBV2 and TRBJ1-1; tentatively, D is TRBD1 (5 bases). The CDR3 has 13 residues. Trimming stripped 7 bases from V and 1 base from J, with 10 bases between. Germline V gene lookup returns CDR1 SNHLY and CDR2 FYNNEI. CDR3 nucleotide sequence: TGTGCCAGCATTCAACAGGAGAACACTGAAGCTTTCTTT. This codes for CASIQQENTEAFF.